This TCR beta chain was captured by sequencing in a study of PD-L1 blockade in urothelial cancer. Study background: Researchers looked at the blood 3 weeks (second dose) and 6 weeks after treatment began. Blood samples had a median of around 140,000 T cells, tens of thousands of unique TCRs, and clonality 0.080.

Each PCR had synthetic TCR analog templates added to it as a spike-in. Assay used: immunoSEQ multiplex PCR; TCRdb lists only in-frame clones, some missing. The profile shows 55,000 to 85,000 clones, roughly 84% of them singletons. As for this clone: Its antigen is not known.

Trimming took 0 bases from V and 1 from J; bases not matched to a gene: 9. Germline CDR1 SGHRS, CDR2 YFSETQ. The CDR3 consists of 18 residues. Time point here: pretreatment peripheral blood. Study-level points and caveats: Below-median TCR clonality that was measured in pretreatment blood predicted better survival.

This specimen was PBMCs, taken around atezolizumab (anti-PD-L1) treatment. The chain couples TRBV5-1 to TRBJ2-2, with 7 positions matching TRBD1. This clonotype was obtained from a woman between 70 and 85 years old with urothelial cancer. The CDR3 protein is CASSLELYRGENTGELFF. In DNA form, the CDR3 reads TGCGCCAGCAGCTTGGAGCTATACAGGGGCGAGAACACCGGGGAGCTGTTTTTT.